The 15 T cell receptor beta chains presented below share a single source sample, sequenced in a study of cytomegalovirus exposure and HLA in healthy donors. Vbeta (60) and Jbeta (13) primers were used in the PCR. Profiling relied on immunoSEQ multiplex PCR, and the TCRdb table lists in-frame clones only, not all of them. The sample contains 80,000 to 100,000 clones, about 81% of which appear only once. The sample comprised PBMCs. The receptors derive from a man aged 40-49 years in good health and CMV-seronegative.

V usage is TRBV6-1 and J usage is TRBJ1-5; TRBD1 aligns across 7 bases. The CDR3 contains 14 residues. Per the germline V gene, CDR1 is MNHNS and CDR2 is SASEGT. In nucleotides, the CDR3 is TGTGCTACCAGGGAAGGGACAGACAATCAGCCCCAGCATTTT. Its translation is CATREGTDNQPQHF.

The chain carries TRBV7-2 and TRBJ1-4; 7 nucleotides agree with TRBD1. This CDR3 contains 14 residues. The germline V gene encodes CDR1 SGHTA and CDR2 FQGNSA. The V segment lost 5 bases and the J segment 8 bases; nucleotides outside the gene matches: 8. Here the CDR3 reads CASSRRQGGEKLFF. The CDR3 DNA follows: TGTGCCAGCAGCCGTAGACAGGGTGGCGAAAAACTGTTTTTT.

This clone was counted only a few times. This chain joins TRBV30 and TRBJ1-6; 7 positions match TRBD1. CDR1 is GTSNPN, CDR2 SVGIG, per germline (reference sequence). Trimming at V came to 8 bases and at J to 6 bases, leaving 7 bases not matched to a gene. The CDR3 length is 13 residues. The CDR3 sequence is CAGRDSRNSPLHF. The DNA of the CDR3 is TGTGCCGGAAGGGACAGCCGTAATTCACCCCTCCACTTT.

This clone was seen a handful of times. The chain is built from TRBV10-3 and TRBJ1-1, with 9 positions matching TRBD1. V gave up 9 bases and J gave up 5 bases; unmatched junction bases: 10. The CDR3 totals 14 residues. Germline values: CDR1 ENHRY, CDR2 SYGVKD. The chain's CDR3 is CAMTPDRGNTEAFF. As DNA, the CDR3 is TGTGCCATGACCCCGGACAGGGGAAATACTGAAGCTTTCTTT.

The CDR3 sequence: CASSADSYGYTF. CDR3 bases: TGTGCCAGCAGCGCTGACAGCTATGGCTACACCTTC. The chain is built from TRBV9 and TRBJ1-2, with a possible D match to TRBD1 (5 bases). The CDR3 covers 12 residues. Trimming removed 3 bases at V and 4 bases at J, with 7 bases between. Germline-derived CDR1 and CDR2 are SGDLS and YYNGEE.

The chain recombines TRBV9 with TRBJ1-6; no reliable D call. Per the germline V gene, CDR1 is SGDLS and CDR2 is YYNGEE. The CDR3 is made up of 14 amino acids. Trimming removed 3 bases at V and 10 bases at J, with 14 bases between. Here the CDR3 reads CASSAQRNLSPLHF. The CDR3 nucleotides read TGTGCCAGCAGCGCCCAGAGGAACCTCTCACCCCTCCACTTT.

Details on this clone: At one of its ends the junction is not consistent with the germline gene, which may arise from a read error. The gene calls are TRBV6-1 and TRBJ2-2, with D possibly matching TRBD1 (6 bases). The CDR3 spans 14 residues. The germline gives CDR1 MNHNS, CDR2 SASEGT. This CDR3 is CTSSRDTTTGELFF. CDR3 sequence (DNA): TGTACCAGCAGCCGGGACACAACCACCGGGGAGCTGTTTTTT.

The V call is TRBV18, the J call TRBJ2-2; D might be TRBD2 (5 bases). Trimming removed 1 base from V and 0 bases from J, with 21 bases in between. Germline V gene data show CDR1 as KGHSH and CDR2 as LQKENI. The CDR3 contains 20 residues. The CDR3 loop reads CASSPRTKLGLNANTGELFF. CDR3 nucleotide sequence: TGTGCCAGCTCACCACGCACTAAACTAGGACTTAACGCGAACACCGGGGAGCTGTTTTTT.

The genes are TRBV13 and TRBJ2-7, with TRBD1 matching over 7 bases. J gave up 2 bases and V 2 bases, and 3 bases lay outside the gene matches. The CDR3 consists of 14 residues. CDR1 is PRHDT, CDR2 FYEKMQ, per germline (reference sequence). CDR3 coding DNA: TGTGCCAGCAGCTTACAGGGGGATCCCTACGAGCAGTACTTC. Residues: CASSLQGDPYEQYF.

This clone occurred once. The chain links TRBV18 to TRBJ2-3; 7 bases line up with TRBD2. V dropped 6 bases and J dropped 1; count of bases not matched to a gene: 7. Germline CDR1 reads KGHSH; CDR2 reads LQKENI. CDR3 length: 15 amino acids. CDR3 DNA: TGTGCCAGCTCCCTGAGCGGGGTCGGCACAGATACGCAGTATTTT. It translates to CASSLSGVGTDTQYF.

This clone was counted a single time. CDR3 amino acids: CASSLEDAGRRSPLHF. The CDR3 DNA sequence: TGTGCCAGCAGCTTGGAAGATGCTGGCAGGAGGTCACCCCTCCACTTT. The rearrangement uses TRBV5-5 and TRBJ1-6; D gene uncertain. V lost 0 bases, J lost 10 bases, and 17 bases lay in between. Germline loops: CDR1 SGHKS, CDR2 YYEKEE (reference sequence). This CDR3 comprises 16 residues.

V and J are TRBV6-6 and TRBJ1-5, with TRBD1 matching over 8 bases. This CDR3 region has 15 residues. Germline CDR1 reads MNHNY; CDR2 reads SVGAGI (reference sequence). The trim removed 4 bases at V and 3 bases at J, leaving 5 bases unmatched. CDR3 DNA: TGTGCCAGCAGTTCCAGACAGGGGAACAATCAGCCCCAGCATTTT. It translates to CASSSRQGNNQPQHF.

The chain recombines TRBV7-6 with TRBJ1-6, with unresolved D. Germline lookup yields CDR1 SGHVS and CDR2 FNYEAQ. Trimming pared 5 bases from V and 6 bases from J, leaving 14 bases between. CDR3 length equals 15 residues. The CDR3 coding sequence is TGTGCCAGCAGCCCAGATGAACAGAGTAATTCACCCCTCCACTTT. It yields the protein CASSPDEQSNSPLHF.

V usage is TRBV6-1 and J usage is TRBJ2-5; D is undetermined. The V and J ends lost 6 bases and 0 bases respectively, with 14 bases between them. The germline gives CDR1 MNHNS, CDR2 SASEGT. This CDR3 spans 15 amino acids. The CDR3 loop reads CASRLDITYQETQYF. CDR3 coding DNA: TGTGCCAGCAGGCTTGACATAACCTACCAAGAGACCCAGTACTTC.

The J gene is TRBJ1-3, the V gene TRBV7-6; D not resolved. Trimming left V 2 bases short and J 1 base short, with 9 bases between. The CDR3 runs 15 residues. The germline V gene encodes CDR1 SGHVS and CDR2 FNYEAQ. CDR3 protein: CASSLTGSSGNTIYF. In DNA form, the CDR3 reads TGTGCCAGCAGCTTAACGGGGTCATCTGGAAACACCATATATTTT.